This section outlines one T cell receptor beta chain sequence together with its context. Its antigen remains unknown. Germline values: CDR1 SGHDN, CDR2 FVKESK. The CDR3 sequence is 12 residues long. Deletions cut 5 bases from V and 1 base from J, with 5 bases between. The sample belongs to a study of T cell responses to AZD1222 COVID-19 vaccine. Clones were read by immunoSEQ multiplex PCR, and TCRdb kept only the in-frame ones, dropping some. Here the sample spans 110,000 to 150,000 clones, about 93% being singletons. Study-wide results and limits: White British people made up most donors, females outnumbered males, and clonal diversity was possibly underestimated.

The rearrangement links TRBV14 to TRBJ1-1; D not resolved. The receptor was isolated from an adult in good health. Source: peripheral blood, taken on day 0 of AZD1222 vaccination. In DNA, the CDR3 is TGTGCCAGCAGCAAACAGAACACTGAAGCTTTCTTT. Protein product: CASSKQNTEAFF.